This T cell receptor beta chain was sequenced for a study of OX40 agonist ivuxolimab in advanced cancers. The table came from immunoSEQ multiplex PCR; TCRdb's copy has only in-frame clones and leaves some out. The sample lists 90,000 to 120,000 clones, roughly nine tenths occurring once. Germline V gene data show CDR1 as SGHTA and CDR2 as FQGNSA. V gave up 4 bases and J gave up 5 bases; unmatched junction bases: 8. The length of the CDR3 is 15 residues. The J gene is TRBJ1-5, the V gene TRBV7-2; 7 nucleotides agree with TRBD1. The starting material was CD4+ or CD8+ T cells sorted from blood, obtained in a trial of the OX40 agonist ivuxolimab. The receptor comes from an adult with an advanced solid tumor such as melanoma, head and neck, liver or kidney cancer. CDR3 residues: CASSSWAGGYQPQHF. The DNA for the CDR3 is TGTGCCAGCAGCTCCTGGGCAGGGGGTTATCAGCCCCAGCATTTT. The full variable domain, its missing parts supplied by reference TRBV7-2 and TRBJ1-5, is GAGVSQSPSNKVTEKGKDVELRCDPISGHTALYWYRQSLGQGLEFLIYFQGNSAPDKSGLPSDRFSAERTGGSVSTLTIQRTQQEDSAVYLCASSSWAGGYQPQHFGDGTRLSIL.